Here is one TCR beta chain with its context. This entry is derived from a study of CD8+ T cells in alopecia areata. As to treatment: oral pan-JAK inhibitor, 5-10 mg twice daily. Reverse transcription of extracted RNA yielded cDNA, which provided the sequencing template. Generated by immunoSEQ multiplex PCR, the TCRdb table keeps only in-frame clones and is missing some. The table records around 100,000 clones, around three fifths of them present only once. Germline CDR1 is SGHRS and CDR2 is YFSETQ. The CDR3 has 15 amino acids. The V segment lost 4 bases and the J segment 2 bases; nucleotides outside the gene matches: 7.

This sequence was found in a human donor with alopecia areata. The material sequenced was CD4+ T cells sorted from blood, taken at week 24, from a patient treated with tofacitinib. The chain uses TRBV5-1 and TRBJ2-7, with 9 bases that match TRBD2. CDR3 sequence: CASSPSTSGTYEQYF. Here the CDR3 DNA reads TGCGCCAGCAGCCCATCGACTAGCGGCACCTACGAGCAGTACTTC.